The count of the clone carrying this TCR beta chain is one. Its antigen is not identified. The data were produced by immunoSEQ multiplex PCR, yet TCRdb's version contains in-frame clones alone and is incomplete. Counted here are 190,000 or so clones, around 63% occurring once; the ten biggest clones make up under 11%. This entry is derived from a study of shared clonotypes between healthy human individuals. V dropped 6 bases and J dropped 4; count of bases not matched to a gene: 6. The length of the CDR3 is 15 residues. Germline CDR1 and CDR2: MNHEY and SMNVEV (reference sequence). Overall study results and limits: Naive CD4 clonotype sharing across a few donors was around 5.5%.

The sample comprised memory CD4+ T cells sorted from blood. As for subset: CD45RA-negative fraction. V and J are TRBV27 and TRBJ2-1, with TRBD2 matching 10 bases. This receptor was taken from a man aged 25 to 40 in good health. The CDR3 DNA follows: TGTGCCAGCAGACGAGCGGGAGGGACTTACAATGAGCAGTTCTTC. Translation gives CASRRAGGTYNEQFF.